This T cell receptor (beta chain) was found in a study of OX40 agonist ivuxolimab in advanced cancers. Background on the whole study: Ivuxolimab was a fully human IgG2 agonistic monoclonal antibody targeting the costimulatory receptor OX40 (CD134). Intravenous ivuxolimab was administered to patients every 2 weeks at six dose levels: 0.01, 0.1, 0.3, 1.5, 3 and 10 mg/kg. Among the 50 to 55 dose-escalation patients, roughly 20 had hepatocellular carcinoma, around 15 melanoma, 9 renal cell carcinoma and 9 head and neck cancer. In the dose-escalation cohort, nearly 85% of patients were male, and the mean age was around 60 years with a range of roughly 20 to 85. Patients were allowed to have had prior anti-PD-1, anti-PD-L1 or anti-CTLA-4 therapy, and approximately 40% of the dose-escalation patients had been treated with checkpoint inhibitors. Partial responses were achieved by three dose-escalation patients, of whom one had hepatocellular carcinoma and two had cutaneous melanoma. Peripheral TCRbeta sequencing was intended to test whether TCR sequence diversity was altered and clonal T-cell expansion was caused by ivuxolimab. The monotherapy dose-escalation portion (N ≈ 57 patients) of the phase I ivuxolimab trial is reported in the paper. Broad study findings and their caveats: At doses of 0.1 to 3.0 mg/kg, clonal expansion of both CD4+ and CD8+ T cells in blood was seen between baseline and week 6. Low levels of normalized T-cell clonal expansion were also seen in some patients who did not respond. On average, CD8+ T cells showed more expanded clones than CD4+ T cells after ivuxolimab. In the 0.1-3.0 mg/kg groups, partial responders were among the patients with the lowest normalized peripheral clonal expansion, particularly in CD8+ T cells. The antigen specificity of the clonally expanded peripheral T cells was not determined.

Genomic DNA was isolated from the sorted cells so that the TCRbeta CDR3 region could be sequenced. The immunoSEQ Assay was used for sequencing of TCRbeta CDR3 regions. This is the immuneACCESS table as TCRdb keeps it, with only in-frame sequences that have V and J called. A part of the clones is gone; compared with another copy, unresolved V genes explain less than half, and the rest is unexplained. The sample yields 55,000 to 85,000 clones; 65% to 90% were counted once. Around 0.75% of the sample is in the top ten clones. Patients with autoimmune disease history or receiving systemic immunosuppression were excluded from the trial. Peripheral blood for TCR sequencing was drawn from every dose cohort at baseline, at cycle 4 day 1 and at cycle 7 day 1. The samples were drawn from a first-in-human, open-label, multicenter phase I dose-escalation trial of ivuxolimab. Adults with locally advanced or metastatic melanoma, renal cell, hepatocellular, or head and neck squamous cell carcinoma were enrolled in the trial. CD4+ and CD8+ T cells were sorted separately from peripheral blood before TCR sequencing.

V is cut by 6 bases and J by 3 bases, and the space between the germline ends is 15 bases. CDR1 and CDR2 are drawn from the germline V gene: MDHEN, SYDVKM. The CDR3 holds 14 amino acids from the cysteine to the phenylalanine. The retained sequence is limited to the CDR3, 42 bases, with the frame set at the first base. A remark on this clone: The specificity of this receptor is unknown. No much larger clone exists at a distance of one base, and base qualities are not known.

The specimen comprised CD4+ or CD8+ T cells sorted from blood, sampled in a trial of the OX40 agonist ivuxolimab. The TCR sequence derives from an adult with an advanced solid tumor such as melanoma, head and neck, liver or kidney cancer. In this chain, TRBV28 is recombined with TRBJ2-7; the D gene is perhaps TRBD2, from 6 matching bases. The DNA reads as follows: TGTGCCAGCAGCCCGACGGGGGAGTTCTACGAGCAGTACTTC. The resulting protein is CASSPTGEFYEQYF.